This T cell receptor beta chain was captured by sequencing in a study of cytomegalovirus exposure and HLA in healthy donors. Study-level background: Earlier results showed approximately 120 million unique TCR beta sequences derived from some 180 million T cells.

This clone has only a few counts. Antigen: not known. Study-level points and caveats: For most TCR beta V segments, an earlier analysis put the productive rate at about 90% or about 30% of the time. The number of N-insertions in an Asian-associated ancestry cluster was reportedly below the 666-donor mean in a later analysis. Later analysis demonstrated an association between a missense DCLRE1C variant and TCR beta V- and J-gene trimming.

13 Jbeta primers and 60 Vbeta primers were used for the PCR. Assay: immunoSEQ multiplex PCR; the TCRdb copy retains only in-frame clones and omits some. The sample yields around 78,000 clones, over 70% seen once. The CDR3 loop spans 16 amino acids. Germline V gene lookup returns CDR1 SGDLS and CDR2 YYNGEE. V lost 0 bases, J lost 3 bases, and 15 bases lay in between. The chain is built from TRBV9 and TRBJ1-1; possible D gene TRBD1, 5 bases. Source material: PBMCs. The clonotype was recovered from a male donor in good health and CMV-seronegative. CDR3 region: CASSVVGQGSYTEAFF. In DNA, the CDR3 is TGTGCCAGCAGCGTAGTTGGGCAGGGCTCGTACACTGAAGCTTTCTTT.